The clone carrying this TCR beta chain is a singleton in its sample. Only in-frame clones appear in the TCRdb table, and some are missing; sequencing was by immunoSEQ multiplex PCR. The sample lists 1,400,000 or so clones, roughly 98.5% occurring once. These data come from a study of shared clonotypes between healthy human individuals. The sequence came from a man aged 30 to 45 in good health. Source material: naive CD4+ T cells sorted from blood. Noted subset: CD45RA+ positively selected.

The CDR3 is CSVRLLAGLGTDTQYF. DNA for the CDR3: TGCAGCGTTCGGCTCCTAGCGGGATTGGGCACAGATACGCAGTATTTT. The V gene is TRBV29-1, the J gene TRBJ2-3; TRBD2 matches 9 bases. The CDR3 extends over 16 amino acids. The trim removed 5 bases at V and 1 base at J, leaving 10 bases unmatched. Germline V lookup: CDR1 SQVTM, CDR2 ANQGSEA.